There are many counts of the clone carrying this TCR beta chain. Antigen unknown. Germline CDR1 and CDR2: LNHNV and YYDKDF (reference sequence). J gave up 16 bases and V 2 bases, and 11 bases lay outside the gene matches. There are 13 residues in the CDR3. This specimen comes from a study of CD8 T cells in ankylosing spondylitis. As the method for making TCR beta libraries, quantitative 5'-RACE with molecular barcodes was used. Each CDR3 protein gets one entry after TCRdb re-called the 5' RACE reads with MiXCR. Among 150,000 to 200,000 distinct CDR3 sequences, roughly 13% were seen once, and the ten largest hold approximately 10%. General study results and limits: Relatively scarce in peripheral blood, disease-linked clones were CD8+.

The sequence came from a female donor with ankylosing spondylitis or in good health (not recorded which). Sequencing was done on a sample of blood, either unsorted or a sorted T cell fraction (not recorded which). The genes are TRBV15 and TRBJ2-1, with 7 bases identical to TRBD2. CDR3 in DNA: TGTGCCACCAGCAGAAATCTAGCGGACCTCGATTTCTTC. This encodes CATSRNLADLDFF.